The present T cell receptor (beta chain) was sequenced within a study of metastatic and nonmetastatic thyroid tumors. At the level of the study: Samples came from malignant and benign thyroid patients, and repertoires were compared across blood and tumor or nodule tissue. Broader study findings: Relative to benign nodules, malignant thyroid tumors were reportedly characterized by significantly elevated TCR beta diversity in blood and tumor.

Original methodology: Clinicopathological groups of papillary thyroid cancer showed CDR3 differences that were used to build a distant-metastasis classifier. TCRdb called clones again from the PCR reads with MiXCR. TCRdb, rather than the study authors, made the V and J calls. This table holds 25,000 to 30,000 clones, around 15% found once. This CDR3 is built from 14 residues. V lost 6 bases and J 8 bases, leaving 17 bases between the germline ends. CDR1 MNHNS and CDR2 SASEGT come from the germline V gene. This clone has only a few counts. Its antigen is not identified. No conserved phenylalanine or tryptophan ends this CDR3, so it is likely a read error. Prior to thyroid surgery, none of the patients had received any treatment.

Sequencing was performed on blood. The chain combines TRBV6-1 with TRBJ2-1, with no clear D. The sequence was obtained from a female donor with papillary thyroid cancer or a benign thyroid nodule (not recorded which). Some clones in this sample may be carry-over from other donors' samples. CDR3 in amino acids: CASSHSAGRYEQFL. CDR3 nucleotide sequence: TGTGCCAGCAGCCACAGCGCCGGGCGGTATGAGCAGTTCTTA.